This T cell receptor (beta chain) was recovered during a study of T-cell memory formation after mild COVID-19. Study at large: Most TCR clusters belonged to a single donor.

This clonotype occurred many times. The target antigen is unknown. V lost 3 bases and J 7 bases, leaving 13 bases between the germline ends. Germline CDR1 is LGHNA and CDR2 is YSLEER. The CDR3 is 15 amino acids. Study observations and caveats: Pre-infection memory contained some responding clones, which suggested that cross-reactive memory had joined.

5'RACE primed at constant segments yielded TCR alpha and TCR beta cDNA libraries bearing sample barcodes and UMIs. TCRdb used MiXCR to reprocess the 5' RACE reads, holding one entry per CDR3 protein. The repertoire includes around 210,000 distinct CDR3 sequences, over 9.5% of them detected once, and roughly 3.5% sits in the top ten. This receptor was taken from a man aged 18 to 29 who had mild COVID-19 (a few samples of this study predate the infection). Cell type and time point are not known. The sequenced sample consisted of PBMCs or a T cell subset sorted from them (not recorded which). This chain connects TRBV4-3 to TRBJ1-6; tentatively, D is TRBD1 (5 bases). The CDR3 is CASSHSGSINSPLHF. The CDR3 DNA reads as TGCGCCAGCAGCCACTCAGGGTCCATAAATTCACCCCTCCACTTT.